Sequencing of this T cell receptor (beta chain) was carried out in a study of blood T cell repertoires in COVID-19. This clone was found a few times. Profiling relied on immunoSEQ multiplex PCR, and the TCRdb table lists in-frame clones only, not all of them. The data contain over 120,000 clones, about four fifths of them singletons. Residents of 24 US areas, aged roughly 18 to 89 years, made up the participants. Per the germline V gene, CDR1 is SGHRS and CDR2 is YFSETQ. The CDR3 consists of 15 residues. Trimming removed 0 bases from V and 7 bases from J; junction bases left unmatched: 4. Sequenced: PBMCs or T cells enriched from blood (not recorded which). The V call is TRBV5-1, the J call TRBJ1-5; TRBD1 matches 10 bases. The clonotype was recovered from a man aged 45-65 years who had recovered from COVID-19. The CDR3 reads CASSLAGTGEQPQHF. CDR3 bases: TGCGCCAGCAGCTTGGCCGGGACAGGGGAACAGCCCCAGCATTTT.